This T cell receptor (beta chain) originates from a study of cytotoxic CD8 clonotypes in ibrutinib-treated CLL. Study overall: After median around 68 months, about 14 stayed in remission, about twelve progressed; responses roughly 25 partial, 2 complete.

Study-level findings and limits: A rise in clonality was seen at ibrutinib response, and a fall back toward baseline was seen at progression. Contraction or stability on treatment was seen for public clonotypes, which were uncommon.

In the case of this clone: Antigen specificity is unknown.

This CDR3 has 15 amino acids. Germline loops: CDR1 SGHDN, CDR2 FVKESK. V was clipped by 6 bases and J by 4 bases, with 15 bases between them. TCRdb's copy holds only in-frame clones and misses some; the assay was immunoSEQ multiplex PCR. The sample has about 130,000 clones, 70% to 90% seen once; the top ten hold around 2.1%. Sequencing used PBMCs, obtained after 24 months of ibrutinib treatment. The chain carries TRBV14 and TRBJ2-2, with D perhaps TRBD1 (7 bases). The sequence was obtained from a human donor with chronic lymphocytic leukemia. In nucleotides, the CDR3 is TGTGCCAGCAGTTATTACAGGGGACTCACCGGGGAGCTGTTTTTT. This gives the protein CASSYYRGLTGELFF. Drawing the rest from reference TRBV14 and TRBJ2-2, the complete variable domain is EAGVTQFPSHSVIEKGQTVTLRCDPISGHDNLYWYRRVMGKEIKFLLHFVKESKQDESGMPNNRFLAERTGGTYSTLKVQPAELEDSGVYFCASSYYRGLTGELFFGEGSRLTVL.